One sample yielded the 26 T cell receptor beta chains listed below, sequenced in a study of OX40 agonist ivuxolimab in advanced cancers. Here immunoSEQ multiplex PCR was the method, and the copy in TCRdb shows in-frame clones only, minus some. Among roughly 49,000 clones listed, 80% to 85% were seen once. The sequencing here drew on CD4+ or CD8+ T cells sorted from blood, taken in a trial of the OX40 agonist ivuxolimab. The receptor source for this set is an adult with an advanced solid tumor such as melanoma, head and neck, liver or kidney cancer.

This clone was counted only a few times. The chain combines TRBV10-1 with TRBJ1-5; D ambiguous. The germline CDR1 and CDR2 sequences are WNHNN and SYGVQD (reference sequence). Trimming removed 0 bases from V and 6 bases from J, with 6 bases in between. The CDR3 runs to 13 residues. CDR3 sequence reads: CASSESITQPQHF. In DNA, the CDR3 is TGCGCCAGCAGTGAGTCGATAACTCAGCCCCAGCATTTT.

The chain recombines TRBV7-9 with TRBJ2-1; D unresolved. Trimming left V 7 bases short and J 2 bases short, with 12 bases between. Germline CDR1 and CDR2: SEHNR and FQNEAQ (reference sequence). This CDR3 is 14 amino acids long. CDR3 DNA sequence: TGTGCCAGCACCGCCCTGGGCCCCTACAATGAGCAGTTCTTC. This sequence encodes CASTALGPYNEQFF.

V gene TRBV4-2 combines with J gene TRBJ1-2; no firm D call. The V end lost 0 bases, the J end lost 2 bases, and 10 bases lay between the germline ends. This CDR3 is built from 15 residues. Germline-derived CDR1 and CDR2 are LGHNA and YNFKEQ. This CDR3 reads CASSQENWANYGYTF. For the CDR3, the DNA is TGTGCCAGCAGCCAAGAGAATTGGGCAAACTATGGCTACACCTTC.

J is TRBJ2-2 and V is TRBV11-2, with 15 positions matching TRBD2. The CDR3 runs to 17 residues. V gave up 3 bases and J gave up 8 bases; unmatched junction bases: 7. Germline-derived CDR1 and CDR2 are SGHAT and FQNNGV. DNA for the CDR3: TGTGCCAGCAGCTTTTACCCGGGACTAGCGGGAGGAGGGGAGCTGTTTTTT. Protein: CASSFYPGLAGGGELFF.

This chain links TRBV27 with TRBJ2-1; tentatively, D is TRBD1 or TRBD2 (5 bases each). This CDR3 contains 11 residues. From germline, CDR1 is MNHEY and CDR2 SMNVEV (reference sequence). V gave up 5 bases and J gave up 6 bases, with 5 bases separating them. The CDR3 bases are TGTGCCAGCAGTGGGACCAATGAGCAGTTCTTC. Its protein product is CASSGTNEQFF.

The CDR3 DNA follows: TGTGCCAGCAGCCAAGATGATGGAGGCCTGGGACTCTACGAGCAGTACTTC. Translating gives CASSQDDGGLGLYEQYF. The genes are TRBV4-2 and TRBJ2-7; a possible D gene is TRBD2 (6 bases). The CDR3 spans 17 residues. Germline V gives CDR1 LGHNA, CDR2 YNFKEQ. V shed 0 bases and J shed 3 bases, with 18 bases lying between them.

The chain uses TRBV19 and TRBJ2-5, with D possibly TRBD1 on 6 matching bases. Germline CDR1 and CDR2: LNHDA and SQIVND (reference sequence). The CDR3 runs to 16 residues. The germline V and J ends were trimmed by 1 base and 0 bases, with 12 bases remaining between them. The CDR3 DNA sequence: TGTGCCAGTAGTATAGGTCCAGGGGAGTACCAAGAGACCCAGTACTTC. Residues: CASSIGPGEYQETQYF.

The chain links TRBV14 to TRBJ2-1; D unresolved. Trimming left V 3 bases short and J 6 bases short, with 6 bases between. The CDR3 is 12 amino acids. Germline CDR1 and CDR2: SGHDN and FVKESK. The CDR3 region has the DNA TGTGCCAGCAGCCATCTAACCAATGAGCAGTTCTTC. It translates to CASSHLTNEQFF.

The chain couples TRBV19 to TRBJ1-2; D remains unclear. The CDR3 extends over 13 amino acids. CDR1 and CDR2 (germline): LNHDA, SQIVND (reference sequence). The germline V and J ends were trimmed by 1 base and 6 bases, with 9 bases remaining between them. The CDR3 region has the DNA TGTGCCAGTAGTATAGCGCCCCTCGATGGCTACACCTTC. Translated: CASSIAPLDGYTF.

The chain is built from TRBV7-9 and TRBJ2-3, with D perhaps being TRBD1 or TRBD2 (5 bases each). CDR1 and CDR2 (germline): SEHNR, FQNEAQ (reference sequence). This CDR3 is built from 15 residues. V was cut by 6 bases and J by 3 bases, with 16 bases left in between. The CDR3 protein is CASRARGGGTDTQYF. As DNA, the CDR3 is TGTGCCAGCAGGGCCCGGGGCGGAGGAACAGATACGCAGTATTTT.

The chain employs TRBV5-1 and TRBJ2-1; no reliable D call. From germline, CDR1 is SGHRS and CDR2 YFSETQ. The CDR3 has 13 residues. Trimming removed 0 bases from V and 2 bases from J, with 3 bases in between. The CDR3 nucleotides are TGCGCCAGCAGCTTGGGGACCTACAATGAGCAGTTCTTC. Its translation is CASSLGTYNEQFF.

The rearrangement uses TRBV6-5 and TRBJ2-7, with D possibly being TRBD2 (7 bases). Trimming stripped 5 bases from V and 4 bases from J, with 15 bases between. Germline assignment: CDR1 MNHEY and CDR2 SVGAGI. This CDR3 has 14 amino acids. CDR3 DNA sequence: TGTGCCAGCAGTCCCGGGGGGCTAGGGTACGAGCAGTACTTC. It yields the protein CASSPGGLGYEQYF.

A remark on this clone: The junction and the germline gene differ at one end; a read error may be behind it. The chain combines TRBV4-3 with TRBJ1-1; the D gene is possibly TRBD1 (5 bases). This CDR3 contains 15 residues. Per the germline V gene, CDR1 is LGHNA and CDR2 is YSLEER. CDR3 nucleotide sequence: TGCGCCAACAGCCAAGATCGGGAAGGGGAGACTGAAGCTTTCTTT. The encoded protein is CANSQDREGETEAFF.

The chain links TRBV27 to TRBJ2-3; no firm D call. Trimming cost V 2 bases and J 2 bases, with 5 bases left between them. The CDR3 consists of 13 residues. The germline V gene has CDR1 MNHEY and CDR2 SMNVEV (reference sequence). Here the CDR3 reads CASSLTNTDTQYF. CDR3 in DNA: TGTGCCAGCAGTTTAACTAACACAGATACGCAGTATTTT.

The rearrangement links TRBV28 to TRBJ2-1, with 8 bases identical to TRBD1. Germline CDR1 and CDR2: MDHEN and SYDVKM. The CDR3 totals 15 residues. Trimming took 3 bases from V and 7 from J; bases not matched to a gene: 8. The CDR3 reads CASSFRQGAGNEQFF. The CDR3 bases are TGTGCCAGCAGTTTCCGGCAGGGGGCTGGAAATGAGCAGTTCTTC.

The chain joins TRBV4-3 to TRBJ1-1; D is uncertain. The CDR3 consists of 13 residues. V was shortened by 4 bases and J by 7 bases, with 13 bases between the two germline ends. Germline V lookup: CDR1 LGHNA, CDR2 YSLEER. CDR3 in amino acids: CASSRSLSGEAFF. Written as DNA, the CDR3 is TGCGCCAGCAGCCGCTCGTTGTCCGGTGAAGCTTTCTTT.

This sequence joins TRBV6-6 and TRBJ1-5; D unresolved. Germline values: CDR1 MNHNY, CDR2 SVGAGI (reference sequence). With 2 bases removed from V and 5 bases from J, the gap between germline ends came to 10 bases. The CDR3 covers 14 residues. The CDR3 DNA sequence: TGTGCCAGCAGTTACCCGCAGTCTGATCAGCCCCAGCATTTT. This translates into CASSYPQSDQPQHF.

The V and J genes are TRBV28 and TRBJ1-1; 10 bases line up with TRBD1. The CDR3 extends over 15 amino acids. V shed 5 bases and J 5 bases; nucleotides not matched to a gene: 8. Germline-derived CDR1 and CDR2 are MDHEN and SYDVKM. The CDR3 protein is CASSPFGTGDTEAFF. DNA of the CDR3: TGTGCCAGCAGTCCCTTCGGGACAGGGGATACTGAAGCTTTCTTT. Full variable domain (rest looked up from reference TRBV28 and TRBJ1-1): DVKVTQSSRYLVKRTGEKVFLECVQDMDHENMFWYRQDPGLGLRLIYFSYDVKMKEKGDIPEGYSVSREKKERFSLILESASTNQTSMYLCASSPFGTGDTEAFFGQGTRLTVV.

This clone was seen just once. The same CDR3 is also encoded by other DNA sequences in this sample. CDR3 loop: CASSLSGFIAGAVEQFF. In DNA form, the CDR3 reads TGTGCCAGCAGTTTATCGGGGTTTATAGCGGGAGCCGTTGAGCAGTTCTTC. The rearrangement joins TRBV27 to TRBJ2-1, with 9 bases that match TRBD2. The V gene's germline CDR1 is MNHEY and CDR2 SMNVEV (reference sequence). This CDR3 region has 17 residues. Trimming took 0 bases from V and 9 from J; bases not matched to a gene: 12.

The rearrangement links TRBV6-5 to TRBJ1-2; 9 bases fit TRBD1. With V trimmed by 2 bases and J by 3 bases, 7 bases remained unmatched. The CDR3 extends over 16 amino acids. CDR1 is MNHEY and CDR2 is SVGAGI in the germline V gene. CDR3 DNA sequence: TGTGCCAGCAGTTACACTCGGACAGGGGACGACTATGGCTACACCTTC. This translates into CASSYTRTGDDYGYTF.

The V and J genes are TRBV4-3 and TRBJ2-1; D is perhaps TRBD1 or TRBD2 (6 bases each). Looked up from germline, CDR1 is LGHNA and CDR2 is YSLEER. Trimming took off 1 base at V and 8 bases at J, with 18 bases between the two ends. This CDR3 is built from 16 residues. CDR3 protein: CASSQGAAGTIHEQFF. As DNA, the CDR3 is TGCGCCAGCAGCCAAGGAGCCGCGGGGACAATCCATGAGCAGTTCTTC.

The V gene is TRBV19, the J gene TRBJ2-1; unclear D gene. V was pared by 0 bases and J by 2 bases, with 14 bases between. CDR1 and CDR2 (germline): LNHDA, SQIVND (reference sequence). The CDR3 sequence is 17 residues long. In DNA form, the CDR3 reads TGTGCCAGTAGTATAGATGGGGAAATTGGCACCTACAATGAGCAGTTCTTC. It encodes CASSIDGEIGTYNEQFF.

The CDR3 reads CASSSGRLLLETQYF. The CDR3 bases are TGTGCCAGCAGCTCCGGACGGCTACTCTTAGAGACCCAGTACTTC. The gene calls are TRBV11-2 and TRBJ2-5; D uncertain. Germline V gene data show CDR1 as SGHAT and CDR2 as FQNNGV. CDR3 length: 15 residues. V was shortened by 4 bases and J by 4 bases, with 16 bases between the two germline ends.

The genes are TRBV13 and TRBJ2-1, with D possibly being TRBD1 (5 bases). Germline CDR1 PRHDT, CDR2 FYEKMQ (reference sequence). V was shortened by 5 bases and J by 1 base, with 18 bases between the two germline ends. This CDR3 has 17 residues. This CDR3 is CASSPRVSFGSYNEQFF. For the CDR3, the DNA is TGTGCCAGCAGCCCCAGGGTATCATTTGGGTCCTACAATGAGCAGTTCTTC.

This chain uses TRBV21-1 with TRBJ1-5; the table's D call, TRBD1, was not checked against the DNA. TRBV21-1 corresponds to a pseudogene. The CDR3 runs to 16 residues. CDR3 protein: CASSKGEQVSNQPQHF. The CDR3 DNA is TGTGCCAGCAGCAAAGGAGAACAGGTGAGCAATCAGCCCCAGCATTTT.

This chain uses TRBV4-1 with TRBJ2-3; 9 bases fit TRBD2. CDR3 length equals 15 residues. Germline trimming cut 8 bases from V and 2 bases from J; bases unmatched to any gene: 8. Germline CDR1 reads MGHRA; CDR2 reads YSYEKL. CDR3 coding DNA: TGCGCCAGCGTTAGGACTAGCGTTGCCACAGATACGCAGTATTTT. Translation: CASVRTSVATDTQYF.